The 24 T cell receptor beta chains below come from one sample, sequenced in a study of a mutant IDH1 vaccine in newly diagnosed glioma. Measured with immunoSEQ multiplex PCR; TCRdb has only the in-frame clones, and not every one. This table holds more than 55,000 clones, around 80% found once. Their recognized antigens are unknown. Time point defined: week 23, last vaccination. Each vaccine dose was 300 ug of mutant IDH1 20-mer peptide, with topical imiquimod. The material was PBMCs, obtained from a glioma patient whose treatment included an IDH1 peptide vaccine. The origin of the receptors is a woman aged 40 to 49 with glioma. Some clones in this sample may be carry-over from other donors' samples.

Worth noting for this clone: The same CDR3 is also encoded by other DNA sequences in this sample. V and J are TRBV2 and TRBJ1-2; 8 nucleotides align to TRBD1. Germline loops: CDR1 SNHLY, CDR2 FYNNEI. The V segment lost 6 bases and the J segment 2 bases; nucleotides outside the gene matches: 5. The CDR3 is 14 amino acids. CDR3 DNA sequence: TGTGCCAGCAGCGGACAGGGTAGAAACTATGGCTACACCTTC. This gives the protein CASSGQGRNYGYTF.

This clone has more than one count but fewer than ten. The chain joins TRBV18 to TRBJ2-7; D unclear. Germline lookup yields CDR1 KGHSH and CDR2 LQKENI. This CDR3 comprises 15 residues. Trimming shortened V by 3 bases and J by 0 bases, and 12 bases separated the two germline ends. The CDR3 DNA is TGTGCCAGCTCACCGGCACAGCTACCCTCCTACGAGCAGTACTTC. This gives the protein CASSPAQLPSYEQYF.

J is TRBJ2-5 and V is TRBV4-1; 11 nucleotides match TRBD2. This CDR3 is built from 15 residues. Germline CDR1 reads MGHRA; CDR2 reads YSYEKL. J lost 5 bases, V lost 4 bases, and 6 bases had no gene match. The CDR3 DNA reads TGCGCCAGCAGCCTTGGGACTAGCGGACTCGAGACCCAGTACTTC. Protein sequence: CASSLGTSGLETQYF.

CDR3 loop: CASSDRANTGELFF. CDR3 in DNA: TGCGCCAGCAGTGATCGCGCCAACACCGGGGAGCTGTTTTTT. V is TRBV10-1 and J is TRBJ2-2; D call uncertain. V was trimmed by 3 bases and J by 2 bases, leaving 7 bases between them. The CDR3 runs to 14 residues. CDR1 is WNHNN, CDR2 SYGVQD, per germline (reference sequence).

The chain combines TRBV5-1 with TRBJ1-2; D may be TRBD1 (6 bases). The CDR3 has 14 residues. CDR1 SGHRS and CDR2 YFSETQ come from the germline V gene. The V end was cut by 0 bases, the J end by 7 bases, with 13 bases between. CDR3 sequence (DNA): TGCGCCAGCAGCTTGGTCCAGGGGTCTACTGGCTACACCTTC. Its translation is CASSLVQGSTGYTF.

This clone was found a few times. The V gene is TRBV9, the J gene TRBJ1-1; TRBD1 matches 7 bases. The CDR3 has 14 amino acids. Trimming took 5 bases from V and 2 from J; bases not matched to a gene: 6. Germline V gives CDR1 SGDLS, CDR2 YYNGEE. The CDR3 DNA follows: TGTGCCAGCAGTACAGGACAGGAAAACACTGAAGCTTTCTTT. Its protein product is CASSTGQENTEAFF.

The chain has TRBV27 and TRBJ2-7; TRBD1 might be the D (6 bases). CDR1 MNHEY and CDR2 SMNVEV come from the germline V gene (reference sequence). Trimming left V 4 bases short and J 6 bases short, with 10 bases between. This CDR3 contains 12 residues. The CDR3 DNA reads as TGTGCCAGCAGTTCGATAGGGGGCGAGCAGTACTTC. Translated, it gives CASSSIGGEQYF.

V usage is TRBV4-1 and J usage is TRBJ2-7; tentatively, D is TRBD1 (6 bases). This CDR3 is built from 14 residues. Trimming removed 1 base at V and 3 bases at J, with 10 bases between. Per the germline V gene, CDR1 is MGHRA and CDR2 is YSYEKL. As DNA, the CDR3 is TGCGCCAGCAGCCAAGGAGACAGGAACTACGAGCAGTACTTC. Residues: CASSQGDRNYEQYF.

The gene calls are TRBV10-1 and TRBJ1-6; D is perhaps TRBD1 (5 bases). The CDR3 is 13 residues long. The V end lost 7 bases, the J end lost 9 bases, and 13 bases lay between the germline ends. Germline assignment: CDR1 WNHNN and CDR2 SYGVQD (reference sequence). Here the CDR3 DNA reads TGCGCCAGCAACCAGGGTGGGGGTTCACCCCTCCACTTT. It yields the protein CASNQGGGSPLHF.

This clone was counted a single time. The chain links TRBV19 to TRBJ2-7, with TRBD2 matching over 14 bases. Germline values: CDR1 LNHDA, CDR2 SQIVND (reference sequence). The CDR3 runs to 14 residues. The V and J ends lost 6 bases and 4 bases, in that order; junction bases with no gene match: 2. The CDR3 DNA sequence: TGTGCCAGTAGAAGGACTAGCGGGGGGTACGAGCAGTACTTC. Translation: CASRRTSGGYEQYF.

The chain links TRBV7-9 to TRBJ1-5; 9 nucleotides line up with TRBD1. The trim removed 5 bases at V and 5 bases at J, leaving 1 base unmatched. The germline CDR1 and CDR2 sequences are SEHNR and FQNEAQ (reference sequence). The CDR3 is 13 residues long. CDR3 sequence: CASSRQGDQPQHF. The CDR3 region has the DNA TGTGCCAGCAGCAGACAGGGGGATCAGCCCCAGCATTTT.

V and J are TRBV6-4 and TRBJ1-1; 9 positions match TRBD1. The CDR3 has 12 residues. Trimming at V came to 2 bases and at J to 10 bases, leaving 2 bases not matched to a gene. Germline-derived CDR1 and CDR2 are MRHNA and SNTAGT. CDR3: CASSDGTGPAFF. In DNA, the CDR3 is TGTGCCAGCAGTGACGGGACAGGGCCAGCTTTCTTT.

The chain uses TRBV5-6 and TRBJ2-3, with TRBD1 matching over 7 bases. The germline V gene encodes CDR1 SGHDT and CDR2 YYEEEE. There are 15 residues in the CDR3. V lost 6 bases to trimming and J lost 0 bases; unmatched junction nucleotides: 7. The CDR3 DNA reads as TGTGCCAGCAAAAGGGCGACAGGGAGCACAGATACGCAGTATTTT. Translated: CASKRATGSTDTQYF. The full variable domain, rest sourced from reference TRBV5-6 and TRBJ2-3, is DAGVTQSPTHLIKTRGQQVTLRCSPKSGHDTVSWYQQALGQGPQFIFQYYEEEERQRGNFPDRFSGHQFPNYSSELNVNALLLGDSALYLCASKRATGSTDTQYFGPGTRLTVL.

The rearrangement joins TRBV6-6 to TRBJ2-1; 8 nucleotides match TRBD1. The germline V gene encodes CDR1 MNHNY and CDR2 SVGAGI (reference sequence). The CDR3 has 13 residues. With 5 bases clipped from V and 7 bases from J, the junction kept 4 bases outside the gene matches. CDR3: CASSRTGWNEQFF. In nucleotides, the CDR3 is TGTGCCAGCAGTCGGACAGGGTGGAATGAGCAGTTCTTC.

This clone appeared once. DNA of the CDR3: TGTGCCTGGAGCCCCCCTGGGGGGAGCCACGAGCAGTACTTC. Translation: CAWSPPGGSHEQYF. V gene TRBV30 combines with J gene TRBJ2-7; possibly TRBD2 for D (6 bases). The V gene lost 3 bases and the J gene lost 5 bases, with 17 bases spanning the gap. Per germline, CDR1 GTSNPN and CDR2 SVGIG (reference sequence). CDR3 length: 14 residues.

The chain recombines TRBV29-1 with TRBJ2-2, with D maybe TRBD2 (7 bases). Germline assignment: CDR1 SQVTM and CDR2 ANQGSEA. This CDR3 is 15 amino acids long. Between the trimmed V and J ends, which lost 6 bases and 5 bases, there was a span of 19 bases. The CDR3 nucleotides are TGCAGCGTCCGCTTCTCCGGGGGGCGAACCGGGGAGCTGTTTTTT. Encoded protein: CSVRFSGGRTGELFF.

The V and J genes are TRBV6-1 and TRBJ1-2; the match to TRBD1 covers 7 bases. The CDR3 sequence is 15 residues long. Germline V lookup: CDR1 MNHNS, CDR2 SASEGT. J was trimmed by 4 bases and V by 6 bases; bases with no gene match: 11. The CDR3: CASSTSGGGGYGYTF. In DNA, the CDR3 is TGTGCCAGCAGCACTTCAGGGGGAGGGGGCTATGGCTACACCTTC.

The J gene is TRBJ1-5, the V gene TRBV7-9, with a weak D call TRBD1 (6 bases). The germline gives CDR1 SEHNR, CDR2 FQNEAQ (reference sequence). This CDR3 comprises 15 residues. Trimming took off 1 base at V and 0 bases at J, with 7 bases between the two ends. CDR3: CASSLGGASNQPQHF. As DNA, the CDR3 is TGTGCCAGCAGCTTAGGGGGGGCTAGCAATCAGCCCCAGCATTTT.

This chain joins TRBV25-1 and TRBJ1-2; 8 nucleotides match TRBD1. From germline, CDR1 is MGHDK and CDR2 SYGVNS. This CDR3 spans 13 amino acids. V was pared by 2 bases and J by 7 bases, with 3 bases of the junction left unmatched. Written as DNA, the CDR3 is TGTGCCAGCAGTGAACAGGGGGCGGGTGGCTACACCTTC. Translated: CASSEQGAGGYTF.

The rearrangement links TRBV6-5 to TRBJ1-4; possible D gene TRBD1, 6 bases. Germline V gives CDR1 MNHEY, CDR2 SVGAGI. The CDR3 runs to 15 residues. V was pared by 6 bases and J by 4 bases, with 15 bases between. The CDR3 is CASSSGQMFNEKLFF. CDR3 coding DNA: TGTGCCAGCAGCTCCGGACAGATGTTTAATGAAAAACTGTTTTTT.

V and J are TRBV5-1 and TRBJ2-3; 9 positions match TRBD1. The length of the CDR3 is 14 residues. V lost 6 bases and J lost 3; bases outside the gene matches: 5. Germline CDR1 and CDR2: SGHRS and YFSETQ. Here the CDR3 DNA reads TGCGCCAGCACCGAGGGACAGGGAACAGATACGCAGTATTTT. It encodes CASTEGQGTDTQYF. The full variable domain, its missing parts supplied by reference TRBV5-1 and TRBJ2-3, is KAGVTQTPRYLIKTRGQQVTLSCSPISGHRSVSWYQQTPGQGLQFLFEYFSETQRNKGNFPGRFSGRQFSNSRSEMNVSTLELGDSALYLCASTEGQGTDTQYFGPGTRLTVL.

J is TRBJ1-1 and V is TRBV27; 7 bases agree with TRBD1. J gave up 0 bases and V 5 bases, and 15 bases lay outside the gene matches. The CDR3 runs 18 residues. CDR1 is MNHEY and CDR2 is SMNVEV in the germline V gene (reference sequence). The CDR3 DNA reads as TGTGCCAGCAGTCCCGTATTGAGGGGGCTAAGGATGAACACTGAAGCTTTCTTT. Translation: CASSPVLRGLRMNTEAFF.

For the CDR3, the DNA is TGTGCTAGTGGTTTGACCCCAAACACTGAAGCTTTCTTT. Protein product: CASGLTPNTEAFF. The rearrangement joins TRBV12-5 to TRBJ1-1, with no clear D. Germline lookup yields CDR1 LGHNT and CDR2 FRNRAP. The CDR3 contains 13 residues. V lost 2 bases, J lost 2 bases, and 6 bases lay in between.

The chain links TRBV5-4 to TRBJ2-5, with 9 bases lining up with TRBD1. The V gene's germline CDR1 is SGHNT and CDR2 YYREEE (reference sequence). J was trimmed by 5 bases and V by 3 bases; bases with no gene match: 5. This CDR3 comprises 14 residues. The DNA for the CDR3 is TGTGCCAGCAGCTATACAGGGGGCTGGGAGACCCAGTACTTC. This gives the protein CASSYTGGWETQYF.